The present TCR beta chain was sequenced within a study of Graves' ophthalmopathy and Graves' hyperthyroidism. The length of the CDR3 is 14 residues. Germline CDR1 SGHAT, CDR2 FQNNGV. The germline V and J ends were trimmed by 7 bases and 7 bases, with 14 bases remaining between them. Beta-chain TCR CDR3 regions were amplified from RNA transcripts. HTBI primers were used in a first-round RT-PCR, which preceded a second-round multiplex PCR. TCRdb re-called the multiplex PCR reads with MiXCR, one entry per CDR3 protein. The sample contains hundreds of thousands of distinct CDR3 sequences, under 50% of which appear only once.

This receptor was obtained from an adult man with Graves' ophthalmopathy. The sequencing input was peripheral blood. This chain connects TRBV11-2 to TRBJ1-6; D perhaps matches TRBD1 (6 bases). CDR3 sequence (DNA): TGTGCCAGCACCGCCGACAGGCTCAATTCACCCCTCCACTTT. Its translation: CASTADRLNSPLHF.